This T cell receptor beta chain was retrieved from a study of molecular identifiers for immune sequencing clone quantification. Overall study context: In replicates, RNA from approximately 20,000 or 100,000 naive CD8 cells was divided five ways and four parts were sequenced.

Naive CD8 T cells were sorted, and the gate applied was CD8+CD4-CCR7+CD45RA+. In this sample, this clonotype turned up a few times. Preparation methods for the bulk TCR libraries were those previously described, with listed TCR primers. TCRdb reprocessed the PCR reads via MiXCR and lists one record per CDR3 protein. The sample has 460,000 or so distinct CDR3 sequences; about a quarter are singletons. Germline V gene lookup returns CDR1 SEHNR and CDR2 FQNEAQ (reference sequence). The CDR3 length is 16 residues. V trimming: 5 bases; J trimming: 0 bases; junction bases outside the gene matches: 8. This clonotype originated in a human donor in good health. Some libraries in this study had Jurkat cell RNA spiked in. The sample consisted of naive CD8+ T cells from blood, with Jurkat cell RNA spiked in. Subset here: FACS-sorted CD8+CD4-CCR7+CD45RA+ naive T cells. The V and J genes are TRBV7-9 and TRBJ2-3; 7 bases map to TRBD2. For the CDR3, the DNA is TGTGCCAGCAGCCTCTATAGCGGGCCTAGCACAGATACGCAGTATTTT. Residues: CASSLYSGPSTDTQYF.